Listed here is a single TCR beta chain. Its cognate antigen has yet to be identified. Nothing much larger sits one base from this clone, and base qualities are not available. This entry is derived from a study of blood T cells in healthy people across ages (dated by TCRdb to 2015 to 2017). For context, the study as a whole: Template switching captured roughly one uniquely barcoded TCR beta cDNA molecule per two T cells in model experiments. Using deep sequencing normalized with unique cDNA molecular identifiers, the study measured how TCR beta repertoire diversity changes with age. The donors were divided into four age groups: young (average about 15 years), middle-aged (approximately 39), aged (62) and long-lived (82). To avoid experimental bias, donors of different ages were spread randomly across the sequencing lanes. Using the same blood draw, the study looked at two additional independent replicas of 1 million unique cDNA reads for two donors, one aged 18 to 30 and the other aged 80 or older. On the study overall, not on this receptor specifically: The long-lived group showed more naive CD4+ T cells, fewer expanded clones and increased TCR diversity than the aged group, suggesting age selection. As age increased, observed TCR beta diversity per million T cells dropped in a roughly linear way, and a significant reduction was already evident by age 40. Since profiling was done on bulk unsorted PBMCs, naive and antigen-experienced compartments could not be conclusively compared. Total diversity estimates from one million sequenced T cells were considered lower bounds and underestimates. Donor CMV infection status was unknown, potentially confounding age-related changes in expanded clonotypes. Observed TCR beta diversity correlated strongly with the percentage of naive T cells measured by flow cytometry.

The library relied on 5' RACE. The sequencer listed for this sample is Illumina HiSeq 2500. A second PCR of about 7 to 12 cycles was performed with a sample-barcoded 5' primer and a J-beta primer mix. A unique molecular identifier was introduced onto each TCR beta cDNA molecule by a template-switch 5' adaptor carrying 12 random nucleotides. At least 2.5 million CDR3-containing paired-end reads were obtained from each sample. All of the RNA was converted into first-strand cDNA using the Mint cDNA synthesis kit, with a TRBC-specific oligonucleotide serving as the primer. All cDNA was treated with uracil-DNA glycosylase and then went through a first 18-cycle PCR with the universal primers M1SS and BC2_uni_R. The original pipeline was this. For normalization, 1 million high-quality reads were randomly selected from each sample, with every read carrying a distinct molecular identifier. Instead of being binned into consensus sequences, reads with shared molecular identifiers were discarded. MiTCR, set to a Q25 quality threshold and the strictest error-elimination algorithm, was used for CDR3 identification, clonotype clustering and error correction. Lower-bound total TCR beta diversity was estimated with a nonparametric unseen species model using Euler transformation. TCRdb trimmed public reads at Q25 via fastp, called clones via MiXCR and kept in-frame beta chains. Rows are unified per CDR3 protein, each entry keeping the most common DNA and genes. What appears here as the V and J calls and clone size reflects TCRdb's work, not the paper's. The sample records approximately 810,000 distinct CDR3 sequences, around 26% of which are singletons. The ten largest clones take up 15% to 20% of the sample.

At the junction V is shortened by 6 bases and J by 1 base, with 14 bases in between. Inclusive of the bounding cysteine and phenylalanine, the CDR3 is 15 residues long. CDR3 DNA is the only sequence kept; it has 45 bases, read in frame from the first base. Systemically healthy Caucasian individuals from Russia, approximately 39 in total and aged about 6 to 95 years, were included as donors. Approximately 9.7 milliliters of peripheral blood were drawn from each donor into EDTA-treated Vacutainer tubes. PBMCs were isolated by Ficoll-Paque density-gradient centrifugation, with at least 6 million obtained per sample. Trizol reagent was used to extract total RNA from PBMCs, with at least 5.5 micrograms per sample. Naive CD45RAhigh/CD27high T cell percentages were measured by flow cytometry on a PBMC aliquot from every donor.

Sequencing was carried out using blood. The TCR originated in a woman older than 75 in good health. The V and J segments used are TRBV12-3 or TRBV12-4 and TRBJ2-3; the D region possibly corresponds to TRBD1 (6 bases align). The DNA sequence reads TGTGCCAGCAGAAAAGGAACAGGGCGCACAGATACGCAGTATTTT. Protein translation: CASRKGTGRTDTQYF.